These 29 T cell receptor beta chains were sequenced from one sample in a study of cytomegalovirus exposure and HLA in healthy donors (dated by TCRdb to between 2016 and 2019). The method behind the library was the immunoSEQ multiplex PCR assay. Imported from immuneACCESS, the table was reduced by TCRdb to in-frame sequences with V and J called. These copies leave out some clones; in studies compared against another copy, an unresolved V gene accounts for under half, and the cause of the remainder is not known. This sample comprises 200,000 to 250,000 clones, 80% to 95% of them detected only once. The ten largest make up 1.1% of the sample. Source material: PBMCs. These receptors were taken from a woman aged 18-35 years in good health and CMV-seronegative.

The chain couples TRBV5-6 to TRBJ2-1; TRBD2 agrees at 9 bases. Per the germline V gene, CDR1 is SGHDT and CDR2 is YYEEEE. The CDR3 covers 15 residues. V shed 2 bases, J shed 6 bases, and the junction held 6 bases outside the gene matches. The CDR3 DNA is TGTGCCAGCAGCTTTCTGTTAGCGGGGGCCAATGAGCAGTTCTTC. It is translated as CASSFLLAGANEQFF.

The chain employs TRBV30 and TRBJ1-1; tentative D call: TRBD1 (6 bases). The ends were cut back, 0 bases at V and 7 bases at J, with 15 bases in the middle. This CDR3 region has 14 residues. The V gene's germline CDR1 is GTSNPN and CDR2 SVGIG (reference sequence). Here the CDR3 DNA reads TGTGCCTGGAGTGTAAGAATCAGGGGCCGTGAAGCTTTCTTT. This encodes CAWSVRIRGREAFF.

J is TRBJ1-2 and V is TRBV25-1, with 8 positions matching TRBD1. The CDR3 totals 16 residues. Germline V gene data show CDR1 as MGHDK and CDR2 as SYGVNS. V was pared by 2 bases and J by 0 bases, with 5 bases of the junction left unmatched. In DNA, the CDR3 is TGTGCCAGCAGTGAAATGGGGACAGGTCCTAACTATGGCTACACCTTC. It is translated as CASSEMGTGPNYGYTF.

The chain links TRBV9 to TRBJ2-1, with 7 bases aligning to TRBD2. The V and J ends lost 3 bases and 0 bases, in that order; junction bases with no gene match: 9. The V gene's germline CDR1 is SGDLS and CDR2 YYNGEE. The CDR3 consists of 17 residues. CDR3 amino acids: CASSAPQRGYSYNEQFF. The CDR3 nucleotides read TGTGCCAGCAGCGCCCCCCAGCGGGGATACTCCTACAATGAGCAGTTCTTC.

This clone showed up many times. The J gene is TRBJ1-1, the V gene TRBV2; 11 bases line up with TRBD1. The CDR3 covers 14 residues. From germline, CDR1 is SNHLY and CDR2 FYNNEI. Germline trimming cut 10 bases from V and 7 bases from J; bases unmatched to any gene: 11. CDR3 in DNA: TGTGCCACCCAGGAGTCGGGACAGGGGGTTGAAGCTTTCTTT. Translated, it gives CATQESGQGVEAFF.

The chain combines TRBV11-2 with TRBJ1-4; 10 nucleotides match TRBD1. The CDR3 has 15 residues. Germline CDR1 SGHAT, CDR2 FQNNGV. V dropped 2 bases and J dropped 7; count of bases not matched to a gene: 4. The CDR3 spells CASSLLRTGGEKLFF. As DNA, the CDR3 is TGTGCCAGCAGCTTACTCCGGACAGGGGGTGAAAAACTGTTTTTT.

For the CDR3, the DNA is TGCAGCGTTGAAGAAATGCAGGGGGCAGACGAGCAGTACTTC. Translated, it gives CSVEEMQGADEQYF. The chain is built from TRBV29-1 and TRBJ2-7; 8 bases agree with TRBD1. The CDR3 sequence is 14 residues long. Germline V lookup: CDR1 SQVTM, CDR2 ANQGSEA. V shed 0 bases and J 5 bases; nucleotides not matched to a gene: 6.

The genes are TRBV28 and TRBJ1-1, with a possible D match to TRBD1 (5 bases). Trimming stripped 8 bases from V and 4 bases from J, with 14 bases between. The germline gives CDR1 MDHEN, CDR2 SYDVKM. This CDR3 contains 13 residues. Here the CDR3 DNA reads TGTGCCAGCCAGGGCCCTGGGGTCACTGAAGCTTTCTTT. Residues: CASQGPGVTEAFF.

This rearrangement joins TRBV15 to TRBJ1-4; TRBD1 aligns across 7 bases. The V and J ends lost 8 bases and 8 bases, in that order; junction bases with no gene match: 11. The germline gives CDR1 LNHNV, CDR2 YYDKDF (reference sequence). The CDR3 length is 14 residues. The CDR3 DNA reads TGTGCCACCTTCCGCGACAGGGTTGGCGAAAAACTGTTTTTT. Its translation is CATFRDRVGEKLFF.

The rearrangement uses TRBV19 and TRBJ1-2, with 11 positions matching TRBD1. CDR3 length equals 17 residues. V shed 4 bases and J 0 bases; nucleotides not matched to a gene: 7. Per germline, CDR1 LNHDA and CDR2 SQIVND (reference sequence). This CDR3 reads CASSKYGQGAANYGYTF. CDR3 coding DNA: TGTGCCAGTAGTAAGTACGGACAGGGGGCCGCTAACTATGGCTACACCTTC.

This chain links TRBV5-4 with TRBJ1-1, with a possible D match to TRBD1 (6 bases). The CDR3 is 13 residues long. V was cut by 4 bases and J by 8 bases, with 15 bases left in between. Germline V gene data show CDR1 as SGHNT and CDR2 as YYREEE (reference sequence). The DNA for the CDR3 is TGTGCCAGCAGCAAAAACAGGGTACTAGAAGCTTTCTTT. Translating it yields CASSKNRVLEAFF.

The chain recombines TRBV5-1 with TRBJ1-2; D call uncertain. Trimming took 3 bases from V and 1 from J, leaving 7 bases between them. Germline loops: CDR1 SGHRS, CDR2 YFSETQ. The CDR3 has 13 amino acids. CDR3 sequence (DNA): TGCGCCAGCAGCTCGGAGTTTAACTATGGCTACACCTTC. Its protein is CASSSEFNYGYTF.

The chain recombines TRBV27 with TRBJ1-2; 8 bases match TRBD1. V dropped 3 bases and J dropped 1; count of bases not matched to a gene: 7. CDR1 is MNHEY, CDR2 SMNVEV, per germline (reference sequence). The CDR3 has 16 residues. In nucleotides, the CDR3 is TGTGCCAGCAGTTTTATCGGGACAGGATATAACTATGGCTACACCTTC. Its protein is CASSFIGTGYNYGYTF.

The gene calls are TRBV29-1 and TRBJ2-1; D gene unclear. The germline V gene has CDR1 SQVTM and CDR2 ANQGSEA. The CDR3 is 14 residues long. V was trimmed by 6 bases and J by 0 bases, leaving 12 bases between them. The CDR3 nucleotides are TGCAGCGTCTCGGGTTTAAGCTCCTACAATGAGCAGTTCTTC. Residues: CSVSGLSSYNEQFF.

The chain carries TRBV29-1 and TRBJ1-2; D uncertain. The V end lost 6 bases, the J end lost 5 bases, and 16 bases lay between the germline ends. The germline V gene has CDR1 SQVTM and CDR2 ANQGSEA. The CDR3 sequence is 13 residues long. CDR3 bases: TGCAGCGTCGGACTTTTACTGACTTATGGCTACACCTTC. Translation: CSVGLLLTYGYTF.

This clone has only one observation. The CDR3 nucleotides are TGTGCCTGTAAGCTGGGGACAGGTTCGAAGGATGAGCAGTTCTTC. This codes for CACKLGTGSKDEQFF. This sequence joins TRBV6-1 and TRBJ2-1; 8 bases are a match to TRBD1. V shed 11 bases, J shed 8 bases, and the junction held 17 bases outside the gene matches. The CDR3 loop spans 15 amino acids. Germline CDR1 MNHNS, CDR2 SASEGT.

The rearrangement joins TRBV11-2 to TRBJ1-5; D may be TRBD1 (5 bases). The CDR3 is made up of 15 amino acids. Germline V lookup: CDR1 SGHAT, CDR2 FQNNGV. Trimming left V 5 bases short and J 9 bases short, with 20 bases between. The CDR3 region is CASSAAPGLRWPQHF. The CDR3 DNA reads as TGTGCCAGCAGCGCGGCACCGGGACTGAGATGGCCCCAGCATTTT.

This rearrangement joins TRBV28 to TRBJ1-5, with D possibly matching TRBD1 (6 bases). The CDR3 covers 15 residues. Trimming removed 7 bases from V and 10 bases from J, with 23 bases in between. Germline V gene sequence: CDR1 MDHEN, CDR2 SYDVKM. The chain's CDR3 is CASTPPDRRTQPQHF. In nucleotides, the CDR3 is TGTGCCAGCACCCCACCCGACAGGCGAACCCAACCCCAGCATTTT.

The chain couples TRBV11-2 to TRBJ2-7; 7 bases fit TRBD1. With V trimmed by 1 base and J by 0 bases, 3 bases remained unmatched. In germline, CDR1 is SGHAT, CDR2 FQNNGV. The CDR3 contains 15 residues. The CDR3 is CASSLVGGLSYEQYF. DNA for the CDR3: TGTGCCAGCAGCTTAGTAGGGGGCCTCTCCTACGAGCAGTACTTC.

The chain is built from TRBV7-9 and TRBJ2-7, with 7 bases fitting TRBD2. The CDR3 length is 16 residues. Germline lookup yields CDR1 SEHNR and CDR2 FQNEAQ (reference sequence). Unmatched junction bases numbered 16, after V lost 5 bases and J lost 6 bases. The CDR3 sequence: CASSGRDSRSGSEQYF. The CDR3 DNA reads as TGTGCCAGCAGCGGGAGGGACTCCCGGTCCGGAAGCGAGCAGTACTTC.

This rearrangement joins TRBV19 to TRBJ2-7, with 10 bases that match TRBD1. V gave up 3 bases and J gave up 6 bases; unmatched junction bases: 11. This CDR3 has 16 residues. The germline V gene has CDR1 LNHDA and CDR2 SQIVND (reference sequence). Written as DNA, the CDR3 is TGTGCCAGTAGTATTCGGGGGACAGGGGTTAGTCCCGAGCAGTACTTC. Its translation: CASSIRGTGVSPEQYF.

This sequence joins TRBV5-1 and TRBJ2-7; possibly TRBD1 for D (6 bases). This CDR3 is 15 amino acids long. The germline V gene has CDR1 SGHRS and CDR2 YFSETQ. Between the trimmed V and J ends, which lost 3 bases and 5 bases, there was a span of 18 bases. The CDR3 bases are TGCGCCAGCAGCTACCGGGACACAAGAACCGACGAGCAGTACTTC. Amino acids: CASSYRDTRTDEQYF.

V usage is TRBV28 and J usage is TRBJ1-5; a possible D gene is TRBD1 (6 bases). The ends were cut back, 4 bases at V and 3 bases at J, with 10 bases in the middle. The CDR3 is 14 amino acids. From germline, CDR1 is MDHEN and CDR2 SYDVKM. CDR3 coding DNA: TGTGCCAGCAGTTCGGACAGAAACAATCAGCCCCAGCATTTT. Protein product: CASSSDRNNQPQHF.

The chain links TRBV28 to TRBJ2-7, with a possible D match to TRBD1 (6 bases). Germline V gene lookup returns CDR1 MDHEN and CDR2 SYDVKM. This CDR3 region has 14 residues. V lost 6 bases to trimming and J lost 3 bases, with 15 bases between them. CDR3 protein: CASRGQGPLYEQYF. The CDR3 region has the DNA TGTGCCAGCAGGGGCCAGGGGCCCCTCTACGAGCAGTACTTC.

A single count supports this clone. V gene TRBV11-2 combines with J gene TRBJ2-7, with 9 bases that match TRBD1. This CDR3 is built from 16 residues. Germline V gene lookup returns CDR1 SGHAT and CDR2 FQNNGV. The V segment lost 1 base and the J segment 5 bases; nucleotides outside the gene matches: 9. This chain's CDR3 is CASSLVTGTGRNEQYF. For the CDR3, the DNA is TGTGCCAGCAGCTTAGTTACTGGGACAGGGCGCAACGAGCAGTACTTC.

This chain joins TRBV7-2 and TRBJ2-7; possible D gene TRBD1, 7 bases. The V end lost 7 bases, the J end lost 3 bases, and 19 bases lay between the germline ends. CDR3 length equals 15 residues. The germline V gene has CDR1 SGHTA and CDR2 FQGNSA. CDR3 residues: CASNVGGGARYEQYF. The CDR3 nucleotides read TGTGCCAGCAACGTAGGGGGCGGGGCCCGCTACGAGCAGTACTTC.

V gene TRBV6-4 combines with J gene TRBJ1-2, with TRBD1 identical over 7 bases. The CDR3 has 13 residues. In germline, CDR1 is MRHNA, CDR2 SNTAGT. V gave up 10 bases and J gave up 2 bases; unmatched junction bases: 7. CDR3 region: CATRGTANYGYTF. The CDR3 coding sequence is TGTGCCACCAGAGGGACAGCAAACTATGGCTACACCTTC.

The gene calls are TRBV7-8 and TRBJ2-2; TRBD1 agrees at 9 bases. Per the germline V gene, CDR1 is SGHVS and CDR2 is FQNEAQ. This CDR3 has 16 amino acids. With 3 bases clipped from V and 3 bases from J, the junction kept 5 bases outside the gene matches. This CDR3 reads CASSFETGGDTGELFF. The CDR3 coding sequence is TGTGCCAGCAGCTTCGAGACAGGGGGGGACACCGGGGAGCTGTTTTTT.

This rearrangement joins TRBV27 to TRBJ1-1, with D perhaps matching TRBD1 (6 bases). The CDR3 has 14 residues. Germline values: CDR1 MNHEY, CDR2 SMNVEV (reference sequence). Trimming stripped 6 bases from V and 8 bases from J, with 19 bases between. Here the CDR3 DNA reads TGTGCCAGCAGCCCGGGTCGTGGGACACTGGAAGCTTTCTTT. Translating gives CASSPGRGTLEAFF.